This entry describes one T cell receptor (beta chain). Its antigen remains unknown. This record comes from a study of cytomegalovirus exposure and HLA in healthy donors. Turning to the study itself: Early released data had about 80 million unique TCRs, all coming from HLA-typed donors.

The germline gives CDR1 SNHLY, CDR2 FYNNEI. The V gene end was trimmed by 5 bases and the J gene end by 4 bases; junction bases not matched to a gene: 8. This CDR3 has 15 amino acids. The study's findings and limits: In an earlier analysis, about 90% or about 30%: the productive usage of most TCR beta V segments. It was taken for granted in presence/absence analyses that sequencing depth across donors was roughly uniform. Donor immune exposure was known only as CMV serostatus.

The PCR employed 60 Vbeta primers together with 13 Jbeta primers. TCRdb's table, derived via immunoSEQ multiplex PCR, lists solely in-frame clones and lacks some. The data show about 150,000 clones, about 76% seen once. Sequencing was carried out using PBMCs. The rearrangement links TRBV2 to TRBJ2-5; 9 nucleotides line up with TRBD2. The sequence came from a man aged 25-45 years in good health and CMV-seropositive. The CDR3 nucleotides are TGTGCCAGCAGTTCGGAGCGGGGGGAGGGAGAGACCCAGTACTTC. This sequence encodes CASSSERGEGETQYF.